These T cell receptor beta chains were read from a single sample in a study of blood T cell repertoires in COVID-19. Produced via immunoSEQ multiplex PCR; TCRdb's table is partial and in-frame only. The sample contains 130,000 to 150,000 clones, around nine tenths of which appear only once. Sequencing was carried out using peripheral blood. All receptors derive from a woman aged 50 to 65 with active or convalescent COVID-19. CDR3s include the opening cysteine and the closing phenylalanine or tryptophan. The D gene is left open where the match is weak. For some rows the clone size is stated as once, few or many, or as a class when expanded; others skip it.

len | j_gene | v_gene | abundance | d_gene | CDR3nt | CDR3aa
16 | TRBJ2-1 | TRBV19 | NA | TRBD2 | TGTGCCAGTAGTCAACTAGCGCCGCGCTCCTACAATGAGCAGTTCTTC | CASSQLAPRSYNEQFF
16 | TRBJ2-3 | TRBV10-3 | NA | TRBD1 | TGTGCCATCAAAGAAGATAGGGACAGGGTCACAGATACGCAGTATTTT | CAIKEDRDRVTDTQYF
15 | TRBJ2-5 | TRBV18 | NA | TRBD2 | TGTGCCAGCTCACCAACGGGAGGGCCTCGAGAGACCCAGTACTTC | CASSPTGGPRETQYF
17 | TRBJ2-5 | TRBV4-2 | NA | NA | TGTGCCAGCAGCCCGTCGGACGGGAGGACAGAGCAAGAGACCCAGTACTTC | CASSPSDGRTEQETQYF
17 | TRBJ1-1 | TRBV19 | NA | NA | TGTGCCAGTAGTATCACCATTGGGGCTAGGGTGTACGCTGAAGCTTTCTTT | CASSITIGARVYAEAFF
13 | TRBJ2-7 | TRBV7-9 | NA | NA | TGTGCCAGTACAGGACAGAAGTCCCACGAGCAGTACTTC | CASTGQKSHEQYF
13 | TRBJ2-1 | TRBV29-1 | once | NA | TGCAGCGTTTGGGGCTATAGCTACAATGAGCAGTTCTTC | CSVWGYSYNEQFF
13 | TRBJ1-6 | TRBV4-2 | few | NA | TGTGCCAGCAGCCAAGGAACGGGATCACCCCTCCACTTT | CASSQGTGSPLHF
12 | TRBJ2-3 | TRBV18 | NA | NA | TGTGCCAGCTCAACCTACACAGATACGCAGTATTTT | CASSTYTDTQYF
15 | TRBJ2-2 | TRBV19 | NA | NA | TGTGCCAGTAAGTCGTGGCAGGCATCCACCGGGGAGCTGTTTTTT | CASKSWQASTGELFF
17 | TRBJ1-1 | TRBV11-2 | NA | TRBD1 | TGTGCCAGCGGACCGAGTACCGGGACAGGCACTGGGACTGAAGCTTTCTTT | CASGPSTGTGTGTEAFF
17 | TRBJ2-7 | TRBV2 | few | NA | TGTGCCAGCAGTAGGACAGTTCTACACAGGAATTCCTACGAGCAGTACTTC | CASSRTVLHRNSYEQYF
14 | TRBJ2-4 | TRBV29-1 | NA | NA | TGCAGCGCCCTACCTACAGGATCCTCGGGCATTCAGTACTTC | CSALPTGSSGIQYF
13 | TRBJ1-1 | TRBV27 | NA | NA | TGTGCCAGCAGTTTAGGGGCCAACACTGAAGCTTTCTTT | CASSLGANTEAFF